This is a list of T cell receptor beta chains from one sample in a study of response to subunit inactivated influenza vaccine. TCRdb re-called the RT-PCR reads with MiXCR, one entry per CDR3 protein. The sample holds hundreds of thousands of distinct CDR3 sequences, roughly 27% seen once. The sequences come from CD4+ T cells sorted from PBMCs, collected 5 days after vaccination. These TCRs come from a man between 45 and 60 years old who received an inactivated influenza vaccine. CDR3s include the opening cysteine and the closing phenylalanine or tryptophan. A D gene is named only where the DNA matches it firmly. Expanded clones are given a class, and other clones once, few, many or no size at all.

TRBV11-2,TRBJ2-1,TRBD2,NA,CASSSTVAGGGNEQFF,TGTGCCAGCAGCTCCACCGTAGCGGGAGGCGGAAATGAGCAGTTCTTC
TRBV7-8,TRBJ2-5,TRBD2,few,CASSSRRFSGAKETQYF,TGTGCCAGCAGCTCCCGACGTTTTAGCGGGGCCAAAGAGACCCAGTACTTC
TRBV25-1,TRBJ1-6,NA,NA,CASSERSSYNSPLHF,TGTGCCAGCTCCGAGAGGAGCTCCTATAATTCACCCCTCCACTTT
TRBV30,TRBJ2-2,TRBD2,once,CAWTRLAGPNTGELFF,TGTGCCTGGACCCGACTAGCGGGGCCAAACACCGGGGAGCTGTTTTTT
TRBV6-5,TRBJ2-1,TRBD1,few,CASSYIRQGPVYNEQFF,TGTGCCAGCAGTTATATAAGACAGGGGCCCGTCTACAATGAGCAGTTCTTC
TRBV13,TRBJ2-3,TRBD2,NA,CASSRGTSADTQYF,TGTGCCAGCAGCCGTGGGACTAGCGCAGATACGCAGTATTTT
TRBV7-9,TRBJ1-2,NA,few,CASSNDWNGYTF,TGTGCCAGCAGCAACGACTGGAATGGCTACACCTTC
TRBV7-7,TRBJ2-1,NA,many,CASSLGGNSYNEQFF,TGTGCCAGCAGCTTGGGCGGGAACTCCTACAATGAGCAGTTCTTC
TRBV9,TRBJ2-3,TRBD1,NA,CASSVQGATSTDTQYF,TGTGCCAGCAGCGTACAGGGGGCGACTAGCACAGATACGCAGTATTTT
TRBV3-1,TRBJ2-2,NA,few,CASSPSWRGDGELFF,TGTGCCAGCAGCCCCAGCTGGAGGGGGGACGGGGAGCTGTTTTTT
TRBV3-1,TRBJ2-1,NA,NA,CASSQAWGGSLNEQFF,TGTGCCAGCAGCCAAGCTTGGGGCGGATCCCTGAATGAGCAGTTCTTC
TRBV28,TRBJ2-2,NA,few,CASSFYSSGELFF,TGTGCCAGCAGTTTTTATTCGTCCGGGGAGCTGTTTTTT
TRBV12-3/TRBV12-4,TRBJ1-5,NA,few,CASSLASLNQPQHF,TGTGCCAGCAGTTTAGCATCGCTCAATCAGCCCCAGCATTTT
TRBV12-3/TRBV12-4,TRBJ1-5,NA,NA,CASRRSPDQPQHF,TGTGCCAGCAGACGAAGTCCGGATCAGCCCCAGCATTTT
TRBV6-1,TRBJ1-4,NA,NA,CASSLNGGSNPTNEKLFF,TGTGCCAGCAGCCTCAACGGAGGCAGCAACCCAACTAATGAAAAACTGTTTTTT
TRBV7-9,TRBJ2-1,TRBD2,NA,CASSPGLAGVLNNEQFF,TGTGCCAGCAGCCCAGGACTAGCGGGGGTACTAAACAATGAGCAGTTCTTC
TRBV18,TRBJ2-7,NA,NA,CASSPRRGQGEQYF,TGTGCCAGCTCACCACGGAGGGGGCAAGGGGAGCAGTACTTC
TRBV7-9,TRBJ2-7,TRBD1,few,CASSETGSWYEQYF,TGTGCCAGCAGCGAGACAGGGTCGTGGTACGAGCAGTACTTC
TRBV4-2,TRBJ2-1,TRBD2,NA,CASSHEPASGRGNEQFF,TGTGCCAGCAGCCACGAACCCGCTAGCGGGAGAGGCAATGAGCAGTTCTTC
TRBV7-6,TRBJ2-1,TRBD2,once,CASSLFIAGGQGEQFF,TGTGCCAGCAGCTTATTCATAGCGGGGGGGCAGGGTGAGCAGTTCTTC
TRBV28,TRBJ1-6,NA,NA,CASRLGGGAGYNSPLHF,TGTGCCAGCCGACTGGGAGGCGGGGCGGGTTATAATTCACCCCTCCACTTT
TRBV11-2,TRBJ1-4,NA,NA,CASRLAAFEGEKLFF,TGTGCCAGCAGACTCGCAGCGTTCGAGGGCGAAAAACTGTTTTTT
TRBV5-1,TRBJ2-2,NA,many,CASSRGQNTGELFF,TGCGCCAGCAGCCGGGGACAGAACACCGGGGAGCTGTTTTTT
TRBV6-1,TRBJ1-1,TRBD1,NA,CASRTTGGRGEAFF,TGTGCCAGCAGGACGACAGGGGGCCGTGGTGAAGCTTTCTTT
TRBV20-1,TRBJ2-7,TRBD1,NA,CSAHVTGTFSYEQYF,TGCAGTGCTCACGTGACAGGGACCTTCTCCTACGAGCAGTACTTC
TRBV10-3,TRBJ2-5,TRBD2,NA,CAIRAGDGQETQYF,TGTGCCATCAGGGCGGGAGATGGGCAAGAGACCCAGTACTTC
TRBV7-3,TRBJ1-5,TRBD1,few,CASSTRPLLTGGDSNQPQHF,TGTGCCAGCAGCACTAGGCCCCTCCTGACAGGGGGCGATAGCAATCAGCCCCAGCATTTT
TRBV12-3/TRBV12-4,TRBJ2-7,NA,few,CASSSGRITYEQYF,TGTGCCAGCAGTTCGGGACGGATAACCTACGAGCAGTACTTC
TRBV11-2,TRBJ2-7,NA,few,CASSLGRIASEQYF,TGTGCCAGCAGCTTAGGGCGGATCGCGAGCGAGCAGTACTTC
TRBV7-9,TRBJ1-1,NA,NA,CASSLVGQHEAFF,TGTGCCAGCAGCTTAGTCGGACAGCATGAAGCTTTCTTT
TRBV14,TRBJ2-5,NA,NA,CASSPLEGQETQYF,TGTGCCAGCAGCCCCCTGGAAGGCCAAGAGACCCAGTACTTC
TRBV7-9,TRBJ2-5,NA,NA,CASSPGGLREETQYF,TGTGCCAGCAGCCCCGGGGGGCTGAGAGAAGAGACCCAGTACTTC